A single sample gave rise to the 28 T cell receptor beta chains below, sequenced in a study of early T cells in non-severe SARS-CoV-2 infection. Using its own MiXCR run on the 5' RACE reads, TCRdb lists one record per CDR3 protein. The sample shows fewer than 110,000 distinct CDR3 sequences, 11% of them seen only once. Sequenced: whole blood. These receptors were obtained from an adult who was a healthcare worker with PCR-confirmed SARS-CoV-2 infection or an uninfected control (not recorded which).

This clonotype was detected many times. The CDR3: CASSLGSRGRTDYEQYF. In nucleotides, the CDR3 is TGTGCCAGCAGCTTAGGTAGCCGGGGACGAACAGACTACGAGCAGTACTTC. This rearrangement joins TRBV7-6 to TRBJ2-7; D may be TRBD1 or TRBD2 (5 bases each). The CDR3 length is 17 residues. The V gene's germline CDR1 is SGHVS and CDR2 FNYEAQ. V lost 1 base, J lost 3 bases, and 19 bases lay in between.

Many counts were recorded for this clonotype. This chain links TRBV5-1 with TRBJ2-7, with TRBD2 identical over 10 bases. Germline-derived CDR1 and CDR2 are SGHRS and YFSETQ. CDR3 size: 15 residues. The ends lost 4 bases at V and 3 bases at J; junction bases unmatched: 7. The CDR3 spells CASSPVPSGSYEQYF. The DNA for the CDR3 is TGCGCCAGCAGCCCCGTCCCTAGCGGGAGCTACGAGCAGTACTTC. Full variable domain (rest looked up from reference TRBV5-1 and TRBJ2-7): KAGVTQTPRYLIKTRGQQVTLSCSPISGHRSVSWYQQTPGQGLQFLFEYFSETQRNKGNFPGRFSGRQFSNSRSEMNVSTLELGDSALYLCASSPVPSGSYEQYFGPGTRLTVT.

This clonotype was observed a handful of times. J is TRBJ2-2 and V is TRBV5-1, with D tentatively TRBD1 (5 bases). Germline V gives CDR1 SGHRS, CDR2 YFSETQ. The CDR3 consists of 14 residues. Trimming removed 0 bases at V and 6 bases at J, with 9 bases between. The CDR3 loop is CASSLDPGPGELFF. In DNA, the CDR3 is TGCGCCAGCAGCTTGGATCCAGGGCCCGGGGAGCTGTTTTTT.

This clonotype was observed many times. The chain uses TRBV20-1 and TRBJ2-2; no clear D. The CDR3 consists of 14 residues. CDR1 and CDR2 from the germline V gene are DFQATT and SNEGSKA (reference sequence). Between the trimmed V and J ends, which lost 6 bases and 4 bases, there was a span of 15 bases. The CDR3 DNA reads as TGCAGTGCCGAGCCGCCTGTTAGCACCGGGGAGCTGTTTTTT. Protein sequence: CSAEPPVSTGELFF.

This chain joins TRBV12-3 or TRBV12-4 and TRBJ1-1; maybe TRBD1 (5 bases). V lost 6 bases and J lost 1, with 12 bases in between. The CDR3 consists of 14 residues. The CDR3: CASRGGAPNTEAFF. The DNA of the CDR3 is TGTGCCAGCAGGGGCGGGGCGCCGAACACTGAAGCTTTCTTT.

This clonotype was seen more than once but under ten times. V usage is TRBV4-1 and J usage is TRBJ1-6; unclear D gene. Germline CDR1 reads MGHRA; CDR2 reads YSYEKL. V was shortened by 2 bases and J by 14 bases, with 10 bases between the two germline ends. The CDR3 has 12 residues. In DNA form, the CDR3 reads TGCGCCAGCAGCCAACCCCCAGATGCCCTCCACTTT. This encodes CASSQPPDALHF.

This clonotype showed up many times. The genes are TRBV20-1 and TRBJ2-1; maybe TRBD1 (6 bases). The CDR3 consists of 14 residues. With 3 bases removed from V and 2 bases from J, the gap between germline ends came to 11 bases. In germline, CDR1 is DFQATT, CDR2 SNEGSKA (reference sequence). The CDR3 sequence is CSARRTVPYNEQFF. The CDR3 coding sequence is TGCAGTGCTAGGAGGACAGTCCCCTACAATGAGCAGTTCTTC.

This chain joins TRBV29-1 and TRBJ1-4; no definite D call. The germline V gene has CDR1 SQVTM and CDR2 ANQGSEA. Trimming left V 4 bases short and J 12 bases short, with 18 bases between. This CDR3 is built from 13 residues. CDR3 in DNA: TGCAGCGTTGTTTTGGTCAGAAGTGGAGAACTGTTTTTT. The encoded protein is CSVVLVRSGELFF.

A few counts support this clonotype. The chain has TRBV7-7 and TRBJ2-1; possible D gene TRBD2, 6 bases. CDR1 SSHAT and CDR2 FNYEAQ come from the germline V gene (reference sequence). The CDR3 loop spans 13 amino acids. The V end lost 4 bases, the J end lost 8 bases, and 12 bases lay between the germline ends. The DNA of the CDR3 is TGTGCCAGCAGCTCGGGACTGGGGGATGAGCAGTTCTTC. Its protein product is CASSSGLGDEQFF. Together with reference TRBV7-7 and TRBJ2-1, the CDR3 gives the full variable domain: GAGVSQSPRYKVTKRGQDVTLRCDPISSHATLYWYQQALGQGPEFLTYFNYEAQPDKSGLPSDRFSAERPEGSISTLTIQRTEQRDSAMYRCASSSGLGDEQFFGPGTRLTVL.

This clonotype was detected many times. The CDR3 is CASSGTVNTGELFF. The CDR3 nucleotides read TGTGCCAGCAGTGGGACAGTGAACACCGGGGAGCTGTTTTTT. The chain employs TRBV25-1 and TRBJ2-2; TRBD1 is a possible D gene (6 bases). Per germline, CDR1 MGHDK and CDR2 SYGVNS. V was clipped by 4 bases and J by 1 base, with 7 bases between them. The CDR3 has 14 amino acids.

CDR3 residues: CASKDTAGANVLTF. DNA for the CDR3: TGTGCCAGCAAAGACACCGCCGGGGCCAACGTCCTGACTTTC. This chain connects TRBV28 to TRBJ2-6; D unresolved. Trimming took off 7 bases at V and 4 bases at J, with 11 bases between the two ends. The germline V gene encodes CDR1 MDHEN and CDR2 SYDVKM. The CDR3 extends over 14 amino acids.

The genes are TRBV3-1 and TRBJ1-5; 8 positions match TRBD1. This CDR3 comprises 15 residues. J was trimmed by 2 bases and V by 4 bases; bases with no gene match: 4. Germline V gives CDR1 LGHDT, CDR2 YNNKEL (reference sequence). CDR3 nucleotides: TGTGCCAGCAGCCGTGGGACAGGCGGCAATCAGCCCCAGCATTTT. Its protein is CASSRGTGGNQPQHF.

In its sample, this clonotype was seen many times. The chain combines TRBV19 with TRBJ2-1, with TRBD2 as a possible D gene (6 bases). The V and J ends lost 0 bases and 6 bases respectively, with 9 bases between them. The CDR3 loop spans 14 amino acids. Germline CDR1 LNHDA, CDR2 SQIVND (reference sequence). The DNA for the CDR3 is TGTGCCAGTAGTATAGATCCGACTAGCAATGAGCAGTTCTTC. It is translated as CASSIDPTSNEQFF.

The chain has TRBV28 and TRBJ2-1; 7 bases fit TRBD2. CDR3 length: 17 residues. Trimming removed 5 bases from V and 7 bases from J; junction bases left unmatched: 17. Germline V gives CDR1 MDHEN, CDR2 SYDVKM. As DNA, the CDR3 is TGTGCCAGCAGTGACCGCGACCTAGCGGTGCAGGCGAATGAGCAGTTCTTC. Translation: CASSDRDLAVQANEQFF.

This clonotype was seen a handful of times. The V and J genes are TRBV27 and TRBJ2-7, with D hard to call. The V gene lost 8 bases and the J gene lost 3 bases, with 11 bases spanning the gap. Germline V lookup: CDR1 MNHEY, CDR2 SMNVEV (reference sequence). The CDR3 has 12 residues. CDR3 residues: CASGPGHYEQYF. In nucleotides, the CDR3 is TGTGCCAGCGGCCCGGGCCACTACGAGCAGTACTTC.

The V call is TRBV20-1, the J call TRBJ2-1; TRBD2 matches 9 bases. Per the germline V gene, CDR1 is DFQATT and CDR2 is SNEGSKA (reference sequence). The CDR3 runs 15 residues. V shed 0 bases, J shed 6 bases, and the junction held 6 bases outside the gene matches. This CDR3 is CSARDALAGSNEQFF. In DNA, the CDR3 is TGCAGTGCTAGAGATGCTCTAGCGGGGAGCAATGAGCAGTTCTTC.

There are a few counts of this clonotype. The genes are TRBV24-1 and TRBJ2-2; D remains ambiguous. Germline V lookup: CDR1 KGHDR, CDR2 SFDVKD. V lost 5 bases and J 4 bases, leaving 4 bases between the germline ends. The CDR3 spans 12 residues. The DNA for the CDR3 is TGTGCCACCAGTGCCGTCACCGGGGAGCTGTTTTTT. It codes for CATSAVTGELFF.

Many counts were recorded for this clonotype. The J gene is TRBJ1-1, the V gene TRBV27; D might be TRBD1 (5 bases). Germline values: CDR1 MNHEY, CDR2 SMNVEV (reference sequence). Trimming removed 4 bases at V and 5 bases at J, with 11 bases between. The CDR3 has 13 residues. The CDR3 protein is CASSWNGGTEAFF. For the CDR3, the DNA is TGTGCCAGCAGTTGGAACGGGGGGACTGAAGCTTTCTTT.

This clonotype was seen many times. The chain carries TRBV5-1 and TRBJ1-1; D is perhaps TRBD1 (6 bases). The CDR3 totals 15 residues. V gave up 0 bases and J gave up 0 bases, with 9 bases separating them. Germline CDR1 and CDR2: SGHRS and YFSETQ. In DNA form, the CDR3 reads TGCGCCAGCAGCTTGGTTCCAGGGGTGAACACTGAAGCTTTCTTT. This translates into CASSLVPGVNTEAFF.

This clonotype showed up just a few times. The CDR3 reads CASSLGMSGANVLTF. The CDR3 DNA follows: TGTGCCAGCAGCCTGGGGATGTCTGGGGCCAACGTCCTGACTTTC. The chain employs TRBV5-6 and TRBJ2-6; D not resolved. With 4 bases removed from V and 1 base from J, the gap between germline ends came to 9 bases. Germline values: CDR1 SGHDT, CDR2 YYEEEE. This CDR3 comprises 15 residues.

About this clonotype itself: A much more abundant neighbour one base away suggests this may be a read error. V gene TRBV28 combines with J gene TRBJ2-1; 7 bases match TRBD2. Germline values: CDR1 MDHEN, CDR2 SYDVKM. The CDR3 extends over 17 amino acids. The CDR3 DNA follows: TGTGCCAGCAGTTTTTCACTAGCGCGCAGCTCCTACAATGAGCATTTCTTC. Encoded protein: CASSFSLARSSYNEHFF.

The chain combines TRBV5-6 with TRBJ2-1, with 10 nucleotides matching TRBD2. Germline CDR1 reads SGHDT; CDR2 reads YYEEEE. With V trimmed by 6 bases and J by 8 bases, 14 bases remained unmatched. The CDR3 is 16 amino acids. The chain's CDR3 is CASTLRRAGGPDEQFF. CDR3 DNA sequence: TGTGCCAGCACCCTACGAAGAGCGGGAGGGCCGGATGAGCAGTTCTTC. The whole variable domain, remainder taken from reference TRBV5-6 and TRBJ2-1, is DAGVTQSPTHLIKTRGQQVTLRCSPKSGHDTVSWYQQALGQGPQFIFQYYEEEERQRGNFPDRFSGHQFPNYSSELNVNALLLGDSALYLCASTLRRAGGPDEQFFGPGTRLTVL.

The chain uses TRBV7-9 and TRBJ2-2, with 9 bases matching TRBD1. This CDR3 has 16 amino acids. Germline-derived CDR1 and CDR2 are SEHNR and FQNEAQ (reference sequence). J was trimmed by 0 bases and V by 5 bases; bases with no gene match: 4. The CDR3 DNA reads TGTGCCAGCAGCGACCGGGACAGGGCGAACACCGGGGAGCTGTTTTTT. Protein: CASSDRDRANTGELFF.

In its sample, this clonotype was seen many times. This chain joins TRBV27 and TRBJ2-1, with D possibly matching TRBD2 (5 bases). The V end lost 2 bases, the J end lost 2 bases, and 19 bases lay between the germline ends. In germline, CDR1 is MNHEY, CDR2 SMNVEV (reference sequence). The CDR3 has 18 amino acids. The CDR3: CASSLRPPWTGAYNEQFF. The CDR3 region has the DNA TGTGCCAGCAGTTTACGGCCGCCGTGGACTGGAGCCTACAATGAGCAGTTCTTC.

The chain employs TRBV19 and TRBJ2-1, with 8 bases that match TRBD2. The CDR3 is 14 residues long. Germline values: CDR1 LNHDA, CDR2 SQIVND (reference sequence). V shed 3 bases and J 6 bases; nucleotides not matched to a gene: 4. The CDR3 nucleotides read TGTGCCAGTAGTATTTTAGCGGGAATCAATGAGCAGTTCTTC. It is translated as CASSILAGINEQFF.

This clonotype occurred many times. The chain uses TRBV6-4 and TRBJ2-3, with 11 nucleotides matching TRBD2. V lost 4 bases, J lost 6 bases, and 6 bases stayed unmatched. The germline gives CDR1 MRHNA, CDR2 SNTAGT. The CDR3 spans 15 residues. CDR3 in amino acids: CASSVIAGGPDTQYF. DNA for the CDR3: TGTGCCAGCAGTGTAATAGCGGGAGGGCCGGATACGCAGTATTTT.

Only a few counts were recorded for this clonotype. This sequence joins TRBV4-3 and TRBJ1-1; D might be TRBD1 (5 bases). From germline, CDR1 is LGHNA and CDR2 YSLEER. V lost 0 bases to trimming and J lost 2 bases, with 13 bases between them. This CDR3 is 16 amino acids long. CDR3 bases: TGCGCCAGCAGCCAAGAAATCCAGGGACTAAACACTGAAGCTTTCTTT. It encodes CASSQEIQGLNTEAFF.

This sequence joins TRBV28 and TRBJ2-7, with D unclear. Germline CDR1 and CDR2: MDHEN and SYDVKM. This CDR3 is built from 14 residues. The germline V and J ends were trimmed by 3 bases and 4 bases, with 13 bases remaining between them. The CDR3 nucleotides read TGTGCCAGCAGTTTTTGGGATCTGAAATACGAGCAGTACTTC. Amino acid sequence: CASSFWDLKYEQYF.